This T cell receptor (beta chain) was recorded in a study of blood T cell repertoires in COVID-19. The CDR3 sequence is 16 residues long. Germline CDR1 and CDR2: SGHRS and YFSETQ. V lost 2 bases, J lost 1 base, and 7 bases stayed unmatched. In the authors' methods: From reference gene primer amplification, estimates of nucleated cell counts were derived. Assay: immunoSEQ multiplex PCR; the TCRdb copy retains only in-frame clones and omits some. V, J and clone size are taken as reported in that table, and D and trimming were inferred from the DNA itself. The sample contains about 140,000 clones, about four fifths of which appear only once.

Material for sequencing was peripheral blood. The chain has TRBV5-1 and TRBJ2-7; 9 bases map to TRBD1. The sequence derives from a human donor in a cohort sampled during active COVID-19. The chain's CDR3 is CASSLGTGPASYEQYF. The CDR3 region has the DNA TGCGCCAGCAGCTTAGGGACAGGGCCCGCTTCCTACGAGCAGTACTTC.